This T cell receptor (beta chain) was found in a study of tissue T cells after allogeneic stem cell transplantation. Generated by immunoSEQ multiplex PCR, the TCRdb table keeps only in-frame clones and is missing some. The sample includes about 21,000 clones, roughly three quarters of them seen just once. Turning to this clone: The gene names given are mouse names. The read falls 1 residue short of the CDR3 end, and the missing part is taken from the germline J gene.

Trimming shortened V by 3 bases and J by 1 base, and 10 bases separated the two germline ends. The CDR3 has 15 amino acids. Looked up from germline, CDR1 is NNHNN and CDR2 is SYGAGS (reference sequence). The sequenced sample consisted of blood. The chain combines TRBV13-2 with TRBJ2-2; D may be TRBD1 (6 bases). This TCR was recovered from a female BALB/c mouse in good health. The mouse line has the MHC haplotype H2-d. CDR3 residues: CASGAPGQNTGQLYF. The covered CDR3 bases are TGTGCCAGCGGTGCCCCGGGACAAAACACCGGGCAGCTCTAC.